This TCR beta chain was captured in a study of T cells in Graves' hyperthyroidism and ophthalmopathy. The study, taken as a whole, reports: Ophthalmopathy onset followed model prediction by a median roughly six months. Using 13 V-J features, a model discriminated ophthalmopathy from stable hyperthyroidism.

For ophthalmopathy patients, the Clinical Activity Score was at least 3 and the NOSPECS grade at least 4; duration was under 3 months. The study excluded patients with uncontrolled infection, other autoimmune disease, pregnancy or lactation. The germline CDR1 and CDR2 sequences are MDHEN and SYDVKM. With V trimmed by 5 bases and J by 0 bases, 3 bases remained unmatched. The CDR3 is made up of 14 amino acids. This clonotype has at least ten counts. Its antigen remains unidentified. TCR beta CDR3 region amplification was performed from RNA transcripts. Using the HTBI primer set, a first-round RT-PCR was run on the TCR CDR3. TCRdb ran MiXCR on the multiplex PCR reads and lists one entry per CDR3 protein. The table shows some 490,000 distinct CDR3 sequences, with 20% to 25% occurring only once.

This TCR derives from a woman aged 70-85 years with Graves' ophthalmopathy. Source material: blood. V usage is TRBV28 and J usage is TRBJ1-1; 7 bases are shared with TRBD1. The CDR3 protein is CASSPGGVNTEAFF. CDR3 in DNA: TGTGCCAGCAGTCCAGGGGGGGTGAACACTGAAGCTTTCTTT.